The 21 T cell receptor beta chains given below trace back to one sample, sequenced in a study of metastatic and nonmetastatic thyroid tumors. All patients were treatment-naive before thyroid surgery. With MiXCR, TCRdb reprocessed the PCR reads. The sample has over 45,000 clones, about 22% seen once. Material: blood. The receptor source for this set is a male donor with papillary thyroid cancer or a benign thyroid nodule (not recorded which). Some clones in this sample may be carry-over from other donors' samples.

This clone was counted once. This rearrangement joins TRBV5-1 to TRBJ2-7; D not certain. Germline CDR1 reads SGHRS; CDR2 reads YFSETQ. V shed 4 bases and J shed 2 bases, with 19 bases lying between them. The CDR3 contains 16 residues. The CDR3: CASSPSPGLGTYEQYF. CDR3 bases: TGCGCCAGCAGCCCATCACCGGGTCTTGGGACCTACGAGCAGTACTTC.

The table lists this clone with a few counts. The J gene is TRBJ1-2, the V gene TRBV6-2 or TRBV6-3, with TRBD1 matching over 9 bases. Unmatched junction bases numbered 7, after V lost 2 bases and J lost 3 bases. This CDR3 spans 16 amino acids. Germline V gene sequence: CDR1 MNHEY, CDR2 SVGEGT. The CDR3 sequence: CASSYDRDREHYGYTF. CDR3 nucleotide sequence: TGTGCCAGCAGTTACGACCGGGACAGGGAACACTATGGCTACACCTTC.

The chain uses TRBV20-1 and TRBJ1-1; a possible D gene is TRBD1 (6 bases). V lost 4 bases to trimming and J lost 5 bases, with 20 bases between them. CDR3 length: 15 amino acids. CDR1 is DFQATT, CDR2 SNEGSKA, per germline (reference sequence). CDR3 DNA: TGCAGTGCTACCGCACGAGGGGGTGGGTGGACTGAAGCTTTCTTT. Encoded protein: CSATARGGGWTEAFF.

The chain carries TRBV9 and TRBJ2-1; D is ambiguous. Germline-derived CDR1 and CDR2 are SGDLS and YYNGEE. This CDR3 contains 13 residues. Trimming pared 0 bases from V and 6 bases from J, leaving 7 bases between. CDR3 DNA: TGTGCCAGCAGCGTAGATTGGCTCAATGAGCAGTTCTTC. Its translation: CASSVDWLNEQFF.

This clone was seen many times. The chain recombines TRBV5-1 with TRBJ2-1; D not resolved. CDR1 and CDR2 from the germline V gene are SGHRS and YFSETQ. The CDR3 sequence is 14 residues long. The ends were cut back, 3 bases at V and 2 bases at J, with 9 bases in the middle. Here the CDR3 DNA reads TGCGCCAGCAGCTCGGGTGAGGCCTACAATGAGCAGTTCTTC. Its protein product is CASSSGEAYNEQFF.

This clone was picked up a small number of times. This sequence joins TRBV6-1 and TRBJ2-7; D possibly matches TRBD1 or TRBD2 (5 bases each). Trimming took off 4 bases at V and 6 bases at J, with 7 bases between the two ends. The CDR3 has 11 amino acids. Germline lookup yields CDR1 MNHNS and CDR2 SASEGT. CDR3 in DNA: TGTGCCAGCAGTGGTGGGGGCGAGCAGTACTTC. Protein: CASSGGGEQYF.

The sample holds many counts of this clone. The chain uses TRBV29-1 and TRBJ1-1; D might be TRBD1 (6 bases). This CDR3 region has 12 residues. The V and J ends lost 4 bases and 3 bases respectively, with 9 bases between them. From germline, CDR1 is SQVTM and CDR2 ANQGSEA. CDR3 amino acids: CSVGPGDTEAFF. The DNA of the CDR3 is TGCAGCGTTGGGCCAGGGGACACTGAAGCTTTCTTT.

A word on this clone: One end of the junction fails to match germline, which may point to a read error. The chain is built from TRBV9 and TRBJ1-1; unclear D gene. The CDR3 runs to 13 residues. The germline V gene encodes CDR1 SGDLS and CDR2 YYNGEE. The chain's CDR3 is CASSVGVDTKAFF. The DNA of the CDR3 is TGTGCCAGCAGCGTAGGTGTCGACACTAAAGCTTTCTTT.

This clone was detected ten times or more. This chain joins TRBV6-1 and TRBJ1-2; TRBD1 matches 7 bases. Looked up from germline, CDR1 is MNHNS and CDR2 is SASEGT. V was pared by 6 bases and J by 3 bases, with 10 bases of the junction left unmatched. The CDR3 runs 15 residues. Here the CDR3 DNA reads TGTGCCAGCAGCTGGGGGACAGAGAAGTACTATGGCTACACCTTC. It specifies CASSWGTEKYYGYTF.

This clone was counted between two and nine times. The V call is TRBV10-3, the J call TRBJ2-3, with D maybe TRBD2 (5 bases). In germline, CDR1 is ENHRY, CDR2 SYGVKD. Trimming stripped 6 bases from V and 5 bases from J, with 9 bases between. CDR3 length: 12 amino acids. Here the CDR3 DNA reads TGTGCCATCAGCCACGAGGGAGATACGCAGTATTTT. Protein sequence: CAISHEGDTQYF.

The V and J genes are TRBV2 and TRBJ1-6; tentative D call: TRBD1 (5 bases). Germline-derived CDR1 and CDR2 are SNHLY and FYNNEI. The V gene lost 6 bases and the J gene lost 6 bases, with 9 bases spanning the gap. The CDR3 runs 13 residues. CDR3: CASRGEFNSPLHF. The CDR3 DNA follows: TGTGCCAGCAGAGGGGAGTTTAATTCACCCCTCCACTTT. The full variable domain, in which reference TRBV2 and TRBJ1-6 provide the parts outside the CDR3, is EPEVTQTPSHQVTQMGQEVILRCVPISNHLYFYWYRQILGQKVEFLVSFYNNEISEKSEIFDDQFSVERPDGSNFTLKIRSTKLEDSAMYFCASRGEFNSPLHFGNGTRLTVT.

J is TRBJ1-2 and V is TRBV6-1; TRBD1 matches at 7 bases. Germline-derived CDR1 and CDR2 are MNHNS and SASEGT. The CDR3 runs to 14 residues. V gave up 2 bases and J gave up 3 bases; unmatched junction bases: 3. The CDR3 protein is CASSEITGDYGYTF. Here the CDR3 DNA reads TGTGCCAGCAGTGAAATCACAGGGGACTATGGCTACACCTTC.

As to this clone: At one end the junction does not follow the germline gene, possibly because of a read error. The gene calls are TRBV27 and TRBJ2-5; D remains ambiguous. Per the germline V gene, CDR1 is MNHEY and CDR2 is SMNVEV (reference sequence). The CDR3 totals 15 residues. The CDR3 is CASSLSSTPQETQYF. CDR3 sequence (DNA): TGTGCCAGCAGCTTATCATCCACGCCCCAAGAGACCCAGTACTTC.

The rearrangement uses TRBV6-1 and TRBJ1-2; D unresolved. The CDR3 extends over 14 amino acids. V was cut by 1 base and J by 4 bases, with 10 bases left in between. Per the germline V gene, CDR1 is MNHNS and CDR2 is SASEGT. As DNA, the CDR3 is TGTGCCAGCAGTGAAGTGGGCAGGAGCTATGGCTACACCTTC. Its protein is CASSEVGRSYGYTF.

This sequence joins TRBV19 and TRBJ1-5; 10 bases are shared with TRBD1. CDR1 LNHDA and CDR2 SQIVND come from the germline V gene (reference sequence). The CDR3 runs 18 residues. The V gene end was trimmed by 6 bases and the J gene end by 0 bases; junction bases not matched to a gene: 11. The CDR3 DNA reads as TGTGCCAGTAGACCGACAGGGGGCGCGGGGTATAGCAATCAGCCCCAGCATTTT. It encodes CASRPTGGAGYSNQPQHF.

There are many counts of this clone. This sequence joins TRBV20-1 and TRBJ1-1; D remains unclear. V was trimmed by 3 bases and J by 4 bases, leaving 9 bases between them. CDR1 and CDR2 (germline): DFQATT, SNEGSKA (reference sequence). The CDR3 is 12 residues long. The CDR3 reads CSASWEGTEAFF. In nucleotides, the CDR3 is TGCAGTGCTAGCTGGGAGGGCACTGAAGCTTTCTTT.

The chain carries TRBV6-2 or TRBV6-3 and TRBJ1-5; TRBD1 is a possible D gene (6 bases). The CDR3 loop spans 16 amino acids. The V end lost 0 bases, the J end lost 5 bases, and 14 bases lay between the germline ends. From germline, CDR1 is MNHEY and CDR2 SVGEGT. As DNA, the CDR3 is TGTGCCAGCAGTTACTCGGGGGCGGCGGGCGATCAGCCCCAGCATTTT. Amino acids: CASSYSGAAGDQPQHF.

The J gene is TRBJ2-1, the V gene TRBV11-2; 7 nucleotides agree with TRBD2. Unmatched junction bases numbered 7, after V lost 5 bases and J lost 0 bases. Germline V gene sequence: CDR1 SGHAT, CDR2 FQNNGV. CDR3 length: 16 amino acids. The CDR3 sequence: CASSVTSDSSYNEQFF. The DNA of the CDR3 is TGTGCCAGCAGCGTTACTAGCGACAGCTCCTACAATGAGCAGTTCTTC.

This clone was seen at least ten times. J is TRBJ2-2 and V is TRBV7-3; D may match TRBD1 or TRBD2 (5 bases each). Trimming stripped 6 bases from V and 7 bases from J, with 15 bases between. Per germline, CDR1 SGHTA and CDR2 FQGTGA. This CDR3 is 14 amino acids long. CDR3 residues: CASRQTGTIGELFF. The CDR3 DNA sequence: TGTGCCAGCAGACAAACCGGGACCATCGGGGAGCTGTTTTTT.

This clone was recorded many times. The chain joins TRBV12-3 or TRBV12-4 to TRBJ1-5; D remains ambiguous. V shed 8 bases and J shed 3 bases, with 14 bases lying between them. The CDR3 contains 14 residues. This chain's CDR3 is CASAPGVINQPQHF. The CDR3 nucleotides are TGTGCCAGCGCCCCCGGGGTTATCAATCAGCCCCAGCATTTT.

This clone has at least ten counts. The J gene is TRBJ2-1, the V gene TRBV6-4; D is ambiguous. The germline V gene has CDR1 MRHNA and CDR2 SNTAGT. The CDR3 totals 14 residues. Trimming removed 0 bases from V and 6 bases from J, with 9 bases in between. For the CDR3, the DNA is TGTGCCAGCAGTGACTCATTAGAAGTCAATGAGCAGTTCTTC. As protein: CASSDSLEVNEQFF.